A single sample is the source of the 23 T cell receptor beta chains below, sequenced in a study of shared clonotypes between healthy human individuals. Generated by immunoSEQ multiplex PCR, the TCRdb table keeps only in-frame clones and is missing some. The sample holds 850,000 to 1,200,000 clones; roughly 75% are singletons and the top ten take over 1.3%. The source material was memory CD4+ T cells sorted from blood. Subset reported: CD45RA-negative fraction. These receptors originate from a man between 18 and 35 years old in good health.

The rearrangement links TRBV5-6 to TRBJ1-3; 9 bases fit TRBD1. The V and J ends lost 0 bases and 2 bases, in that order; junction bases with no gene match: 9. The CDR3 is 18 residues long. Germline V CDR1 and CDR2: SGHDT, YYEEEE. In DNA form, the CDR3 reads TGTGCCAGCAGCTTGGGTTCGGGACAGGGTGTTGCTGGAAACACCATATATTTT. Translating gives CASSLGSGQGVAGNTIYF.

The DNA of the CDR3 is TGTGCCAGCAGCTTATGGACAGATAATTCACCCCTCCACTTT. Its translation: CASSLWTDNSPLHF. The chain employs TRBV7-2 and TRBJ1-6, with TRBD1 as a possible D gene (6 bases). The CDR3 is 14 amino acids. Trimming shortened V by 2 bases and J by 5 bases, and 7 bases separated the two germline ends. Per the germline V gene, CDR1 is SGHTA and CDR2 is FQGNSA.

The chain carries TRBV6-1 and TRBJ2-3, with D tentatively TRBD2 (6 bases). Germline assignment: CDR1 MNHNS and CDR2 SASEGT. Trimming removed 1 base at V and 3 bases at J, with 17 bases between. The CDR3 sequence is 17 residues long. The chain's CDR3 is CASSEGIGTSKTDTQYF. CDR3 in DNA: TGTGCCAGCAGTGAAGGGATTGGTACTAGCAAAACAGATACGCAGTATTTT.

This clone was picked up one time. This chain connects TRBV9 to TRBJ2-7; TRBD2 matches 8 bases. Germline V gene lookup returns CDR1 SGDLS and CDR2 YYNGEE. The CDR3 is 15 residues long. J gave up 2 bases and V 2 bases, and 6 bases lay outside the gene matches. The CDR3 reads CASSVGGDVTYEQYF. CDR3 bases: TGTGCCAGCAGCGTCGGGGGGGACGTTACCTACGAGCAGTACTTC.

This clone was found many times. The chain has TRBV6-6 and TRBJ2-4, with D possibly being TRBD1 (5 bases). V lost 6 bases, J lost 0 bases, and 12 bases lay in between. Germline-derived CDR1 and CDR2 are MNHNY and SVGAGI (reference sequence). The CDR3 has 15 residues. The CDR3 nucleotides are TGTGCCAGCAGCCCAGACAGTATAGCCAAAAACATTCAGTACTTC. It encodes CASSPDSIAKNIQYF.

CDR3 protein: CASSPVGNEQFF. The DNA of the CDR3 is TGTGCCAGCAGCCCAGTGGGCAATGAGCAGTTCTTC. The gene calls are TRBV9 and TRBJ2-1; D gene uncertain. Germline V lookup: CDR1 SGDLS, CDR2 YYNGEE. Trimming removed 4 bases from V and 6 bases from J, with 8 bases in between. CDR3 length: 12 amino acids.

This clone was seen more than once but under ten times. The chain carries TRBV6-5 and TRBJ1-1, with D possibly being TRBD1 (5 bases). Deletions cut 2 bases from V and 5 bases from J, with 12 bases between. The CDR3 is 14 amino acids. CDR1 MNHEY and CDR2 SVGAGI come from the germline V gene. CDR3 sequence: CASSYRPGGTEAFF. CDR3 DNA sequence: TGTGCCAGCAGTTACCGTCCGGGGGGGACTGAAGCTTTCTTT.

Ten or more counts support this clone. The V call is TRBV21-1, the J call TRBJ1-5; the D call in the table, TRBD1, was not verified against the DNA. TRBV21-1 is assigned pseudogene status. The length of the CDR3 is 16 residues. The CDR3 loop is CASSNSPGQDYQPQHF. The CDR3 DNA reads as TGTGCCAGCAGCAACAGTCCGGGACAGGATTATCAGCCCCAGCATTTT.

This clone showed up just a few times. The chain joins TRBV10-3 to TRBJ1-1; D possibly corresponds to TRBD1 (5 bases). The germline V and J ends were trimmed by 7 bases and 3 bases, with 21 bases remaining between them. This CDR3 region has 16 residues. CDR1 and CDR2 from the germline V gene are ENHRY and SYGVKD. CDR3 protein: CAITKGPTLGDTEAFF. CDR3 DNA: TGTGCCATCACCAAGGGACCGACCTTGGGGGACACTGAAGCTTTCTTT.

The chain employs TRBV25-1 and TRBJ1-1; D gene uncertain. Trimming cost V 4 bases and J 5 bases, with 8 bases left between them. This CDR3 has 12 amino acids. From germline, CDR1 is MGHDK and CDR2 SYGVNS. The CDR3 region is CASSGELTEAFF. The CDR3 nucleotides read TGTGCCAGCAGTGGGGAGTTGACTGAAGCTTTCTTT.

This chain joins TRBV19 and TRBJ2-2, with TRBD1 matching over 9 bases. Germline V gives CDR1 LNHDA, CDR2 SQIVND (reference sequence). The CDR3 contains 14 residues. Trimming at V came to 10 bases and at J to 5 bases, leaving 8 bases not matched to a gene. CDR3 sequence (DNA): TGTGCCACTACTTGGACAGGGGTTACCGGGGAGCTGTTTTTT. This gives the protein CATTWTGVTGELFF.

The chain couples TRBV10-3 to TRBJ2-7; D remains unclear. Germline V gives CDR1 ENHRY, CDR2 SYGVKD. V was clipped by 3 bases and J by 3 bases, with 18 bases between them. This CDR3 comprises 16 residues. The CDR3 sequence is CAISDLRALLVYEQYF. DNA of the CDR3: TGTGCCATCAGTGATCTACGGGCCCTTCTGGTCTACGAGCAGTACTTC.

As concerns this clone: At the DNA level, this CDR3 is encoded by other sequences in the same sample as well. This chain uses TRBV7-2 with TRBJ2-5; 7 bases are a match to TRBD2. Trimming took 1 base from V and 4 from J; bases not matched to a gene: 6. The CDR3 is 15 residues long. The germline gives CDR1 SGHTA, CDR2 FQGNSA. CDR3 coding DNA: TGTGCCAGCAGCTTAGTTGCGGGAGCGGGAGAGACCCAGTACTTC. It encodes CASSLVAGAGETQYF.

This clone was seen a single time. The chain carries TRBV10-1 and TRBJ1-1; D ambiguous. This CDR3 has 13 amino acids. The germline V and J ends were trimmed by 4 bases and 0 bases, with 6 bases remaining between them. Looked up from germline, CDR1 is WNHNN and CDR2 is SYGVQD (reference sequence). Here the CDR3 DNA reads TGCGCCAGCAGTGTTGCCCTGAACACTGAAGCTTTCTTT. Translated, it gives CASSVALNTEAFF.

The V gene is TRBV7-6, the J gene TRBJ2-7, with D possibly being TRBD1 (5 bases). This CDR3 contains 13 residues. Trimming removed 4 bases at V and 7 bases at J, with 14 bases between. Germline values: CDR1 SGHVS, CDR2 FNYEAQ. This CDR3 is CASSWGGLGEQYF. CDR3 sequence (DNA): TGTGCCAGCAGCTGGGGCGGATTGGGGGAGCAGTACTTC.

The J gene is TRBJ1-5, the V gene TRBV2; 8 nucleotides align to TRBD1. J gave up 9 bases and V 4 bases, and 11 bases lay outside the gene matches. Germline assignment: CDR1 SNHLY and CDR2 FYNNEI. This CDR3 comprises 15 residues. The CDR3 protein is CASSGRPQGEGPQHF. Here the CDR3 DNA reads TGTGCCAGCAGTGGAAGACCACAGGGGGAAGGGCCCCAGCATTTT.

The sample holds a few counts of this clone. The chain employs TRBV27 and TRBJ2-6; D gene unclear. The CDR3 runs to 20 residues. V lost 5 bases, J lost 2 bases, and 25 bases lay in between. In germline, CDR1 is MNHEY, CDR2 SMNVEV (reference sequence). CDR3 residues: CASSPIPPWQIGAGANVLTF. As DNA, the CDR3 is TGTGCCAGCAGTCCCATCCCGCCGTGGCAGATCGGCGCTGGGGCCAACGTCCTGACTTTC.

The chain employs TRBV29-1 and TRBJ2-2, with D perhaps TRBD2 (6 bases). CDR1 SQVTM and CDR2 ANQGSEA come from the germline V gene. The CDR3 consists of 14 residues. Trimming removed 4 bases at V and 3 bases at J, with 12 bases between. In DNA, the CDR3 is TGCAGCGTTGGGGGGGTCCGATACACCGGGGAGCTGTTTTTT. Its translation is CSVGGVRYTGELFF.

In this sample, this clone turned up a few times. The chain couples TRBV7-4 to TRBJ2-3, with no clear D. The germline gives CDR1 SGHVT, CDR2 SQSDAQ. Trimming removed 3 bases from V and 6 bases from J, with 19 bases in between. The CDR3 spans 16 residues. This CDR3 reads CASSFHFMLRTDTQYF. The DNA for the CDR3 is TGTGCCAGCAGCTTCCATTTCATGCTCCGGACGGATACGCAGTATTTT.

The CDR3 loop reads CASSLTANTGELFF. The DNA of the CDR3 is TGTGCCAGCAGTTTGACAGCGAACACCGGGGAGCTGTTTTTT. The V gene is TRBV2, the J gene TRBJ2-2; D is possibly TRBD1 (5 bases). There are 14 residues in the CDR3. V was trimmed by 5 bases and J by 0 bases, leaving 7 bases between them. Per the germline V gene, CDR1 is SNHLY and CDR2 is FYNNEI.

This clone was seen just once. The rearrangement links TRBV23-1 to TRBJ2-2, with D unresolved. TRBV23-1 carries the ORF label, with uncertain function. This CDR3 region has 15 residues. Trimming removed 0 bases from V and 5 bases from J, with 10 bases in between. CDR3 sequence: CASSQSTFLTGELFF. Written as DNA, the CDR3 is TGCGCCAGCAGTCAATCAACTTTCTTGACCGGGGAGCTGTTTTTT.

This clone has just one count. Other DNA sequences within the sample encode an identical CDR3. CDR3 protein: CASSSGQGGQPQHF. CDR3 nucleotide sequence: TGCGCCAGCAGCTCTGGACAGGGGGGACAGCCCCAGCATTTT. This chain joins TRBV5-1 and TRBJ1-5; 10 positions match TRBD1. The CDR3 is made up of 14 amino acids. Per the germline V gene, CDR1 is SGHRS and CDR2 is YFSETQ. The V and J ends lost 3 bases and 7 bases, in that order; junction bases with no gene match: 4. The whole variable domain, remainder taken from reference TRBV5-1 and TRBJ1-5, is KAGVTQTPRYLIKTRGQQVTLSCSPISGHRSVSWYQQTPGQGLQFLFEYFSETQRNKGNFPGRFSGRQFSNSRSEMNVSTLELGDSALYLCASSSGQGGQPQHFGDGTRLSIL.

The J gene is TRBJ2-2, the V gene TRBV6-1; 12 positions agree with TRBD2. The CDR3 loop spans 15 amino acids. CDR1 is MNHNS and CDR2 is SASEGT in the germline V gene. V dropped 6 bases and J dropped 4; count of bases not matched to a gene: 3. CDR3 sequence (DNA): TGTGCCAGCAGGAGACTAGCGGGAGCCACCGGGGAGCTGTTTTTT. It codes for CASRRLAGATGELFF.